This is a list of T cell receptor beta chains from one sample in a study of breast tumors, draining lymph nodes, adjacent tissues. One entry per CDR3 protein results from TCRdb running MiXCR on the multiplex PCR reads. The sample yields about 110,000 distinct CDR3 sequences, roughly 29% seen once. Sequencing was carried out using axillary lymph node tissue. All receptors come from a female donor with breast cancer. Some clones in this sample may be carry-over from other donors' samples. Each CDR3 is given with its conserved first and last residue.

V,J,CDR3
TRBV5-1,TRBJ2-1,CASREGLVGEQFF
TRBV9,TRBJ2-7,CASSVGLLANEQYF
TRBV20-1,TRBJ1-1,CSASPRQLNTEAFF
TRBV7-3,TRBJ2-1,CASSLKHRVRYDEQLF
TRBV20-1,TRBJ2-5,CGARVSGGETQYF
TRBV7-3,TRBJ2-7,CASSETSAPGEQYF
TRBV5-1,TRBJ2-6,CASSDRGTPRLSSGANVLTF
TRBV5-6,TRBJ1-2,CASTLDRGYGYTF
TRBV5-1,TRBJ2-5,CASTSGGSIQETQYF
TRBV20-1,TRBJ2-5,CSASSGTSGRAGETQYF
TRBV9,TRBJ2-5,CASSVKGQTQETQYF
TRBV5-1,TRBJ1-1,CASSLALPGRNMNTEAFF
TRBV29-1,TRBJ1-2,CSAVGTVNYGYTF
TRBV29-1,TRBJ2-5,CSVVDPGGTQYF
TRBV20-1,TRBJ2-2,CSAMAVGAGELFF
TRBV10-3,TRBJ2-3,CAISDPGQGGTDTQYF
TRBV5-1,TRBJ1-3,CASSQGQGAFSGNTIYF
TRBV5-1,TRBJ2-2,CASSQDVSNTGELFF
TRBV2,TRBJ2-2,CASSELAGATGELFF
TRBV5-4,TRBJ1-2,CASSLDNGIYGYTF
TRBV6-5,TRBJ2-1,CASSGGTSGRPYNEQFF
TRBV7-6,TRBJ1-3,CASSRAGDSGNTIYF
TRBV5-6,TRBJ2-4,CASSSQGSKNIQYF
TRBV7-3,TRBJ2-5,CASSVTGDPGETQYF
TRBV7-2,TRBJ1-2,CASSVQGSGYTF
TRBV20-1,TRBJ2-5,CSARQTRGETQYF
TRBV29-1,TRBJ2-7,CQLTILDHTGAYEQYF
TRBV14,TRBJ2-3,CAICSARESLNTQYF
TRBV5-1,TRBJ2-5,CASSLGSGLQETQYF
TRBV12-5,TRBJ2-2,CASGLAGAGELFF
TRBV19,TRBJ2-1,CASSMDERKRGGNNEQFF
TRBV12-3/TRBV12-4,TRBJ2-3,CASSPPADTQYF
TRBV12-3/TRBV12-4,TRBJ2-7,CASRDGTGWEQYF
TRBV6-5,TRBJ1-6,CASSLPPTGSYNSPLHF
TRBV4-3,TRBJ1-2,CASSQGAQALNYGYTF
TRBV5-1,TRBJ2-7,CASSMGLAGYEQYF
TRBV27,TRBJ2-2,CASSASSGSGSGELFF
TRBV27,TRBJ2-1,CASRKRGTDLQFF
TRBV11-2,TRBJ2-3,CASSLVGSGADTQYF
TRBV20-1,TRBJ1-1,CSAGASNTEAFF
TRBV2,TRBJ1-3,CASSEEGSSGNTIYF